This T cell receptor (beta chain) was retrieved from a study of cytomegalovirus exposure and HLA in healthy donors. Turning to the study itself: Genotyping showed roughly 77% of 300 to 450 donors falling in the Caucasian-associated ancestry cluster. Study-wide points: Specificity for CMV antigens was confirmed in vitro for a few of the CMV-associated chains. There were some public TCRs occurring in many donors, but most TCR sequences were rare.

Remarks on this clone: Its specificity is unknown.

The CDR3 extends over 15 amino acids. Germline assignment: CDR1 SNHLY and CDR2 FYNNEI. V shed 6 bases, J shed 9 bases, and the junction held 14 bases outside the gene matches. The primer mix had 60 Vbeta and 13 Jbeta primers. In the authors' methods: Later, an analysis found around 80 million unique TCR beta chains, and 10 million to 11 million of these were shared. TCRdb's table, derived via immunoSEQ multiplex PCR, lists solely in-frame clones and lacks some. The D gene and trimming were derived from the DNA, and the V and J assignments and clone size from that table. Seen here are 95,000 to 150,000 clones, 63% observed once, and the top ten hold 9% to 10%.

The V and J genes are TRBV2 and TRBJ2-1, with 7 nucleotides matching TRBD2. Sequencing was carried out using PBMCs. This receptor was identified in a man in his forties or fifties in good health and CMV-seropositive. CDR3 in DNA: TGTGCCAGCAGAAGATTAGGACTAGGAACTCGTGAGCAGTTCTTC. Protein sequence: CASRRLGLGTREQFF.